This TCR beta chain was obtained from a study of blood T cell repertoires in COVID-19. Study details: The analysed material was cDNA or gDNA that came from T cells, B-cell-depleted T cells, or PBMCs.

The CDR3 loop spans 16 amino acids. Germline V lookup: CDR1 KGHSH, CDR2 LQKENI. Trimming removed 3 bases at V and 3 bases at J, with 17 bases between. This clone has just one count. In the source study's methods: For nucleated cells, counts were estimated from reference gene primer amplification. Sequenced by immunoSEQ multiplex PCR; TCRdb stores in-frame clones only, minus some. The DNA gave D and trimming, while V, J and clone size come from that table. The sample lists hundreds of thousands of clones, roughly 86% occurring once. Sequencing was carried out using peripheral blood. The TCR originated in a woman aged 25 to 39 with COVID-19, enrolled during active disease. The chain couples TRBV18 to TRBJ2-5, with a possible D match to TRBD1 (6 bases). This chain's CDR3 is CASSPAGAIKKETQYF. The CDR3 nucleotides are TGTGCCAGCTCACCGGCAGGGGCCATAAAGAAAGAGACCCAGTACTTC.